The rows below give T cell receptor beta chains drawn from one sample of a study of beta chain features in type 1 diabetes. Produced via immunoSEQ multiplex PCR; TCRdb's table is partial and in-frame only. The sample includes under 150,000 clones, about 50% of them seen just once. The source material was Tregs from blood. These receptors were obtained from a man aged 18 to 30 in good health. The CDR3 runs from the conserved cysteine through the conserved F or W. A D gene is named only where the DNA matches it firmly. The listing skips clone size in some rows; elsewhere it reads once, few, many or a size class.

>few|13|TRBD1|TRBJ2-7|TRBV30
CAWSQDRGLEQYF
TGTGCCTGGAGTCAGGACAGGGGGCTCGAGCAGTACTTC
>.|13|.|TRBJ2-1|TRBV5-4
CASSWMAVNEQFF
TGTGCCAGCAGCTGGATGGCGGTCAATGAGCAGTTCTTC
>.|13|.|TRBJ2-1|TRBV7-3
CASSSDWVHEQFF
TGTGCCAGCAGCTCGGACTGGGTGCATGAGCAGTTCTTC
>.|18|TRBD1|TRBJ2-2|TRBV4-3
CASSRFGTGGTATGELFF
TGCGCCAGCAGCCGGTTCGGGACAGGGGGCACCGCCACCGGGGAGCTGTTTTTT
>few|16|TRBD2|TRBJ2-1|TRBV14
CASSLRSGSFHNEQFF
TGTGCCAGCAGCCTTCGTAGCGGGAGCTTCCACAATGAGCAGTTCTTC
>few|10|.|TRBJ2-3|TRBV7-9
CAEGPDTQYF
TGTGCTGAGGGCCCAGATACGCAGTATTTT
>.|14|.|TRBJ2-7|TRBV5-8
CASSFDGRGYEQYF
TGTGCCAGCAGCTTTGATGGCAGGGGTTACGAGCAGTACTTC
>.|13|.|TRBJ2-5|TRBV18
CASRADIQETQYF
TGTGCCAGTCGAGCCGACATCCAAGAGACCCAGTACTTC
>.|12|TRBD1|TRBJ1-2|TRBV2
CASSIQGYGYTF
TGTGCCAGCAGTATACAGGGGTATGGCTACACCTTC
>.|14|.|TRBJ2-7|TRBV7-9
CASSLQTGAYEQYF
TGTGCCAGCAGCTTACAAACAGGTGCCTACGAGCAGTACTTC
>once|13|.|TRBJ2-1|TRBV6-5
CASSRGQPHEQFF
TGTGCCAGCAGCCGGGGACAACCCCATGAGCAGTTCTTC